This T cell receptor beta chain appears in the sequencing data of a study of neurological immune-mediated disorders. Whole-study findings and limits: The greatest TCR clonal expansion appeared in HTLV-1-associated myelopathy and the smallest, falling below healthy controls, in multiple sclerosis.

It was by 5'RACE with 10-nucleotide random UMIs that the cDNA was made. TCRdb called the 5' RACE reads again in MiXCR, with one record for every CDR3 protein. This sample has 60,000 to 85,000 distinct CDR3 sequences; less than 5.5% occur once, and the top ten carry roughly 7%. Unsorted libraries were prepared from 2 million PBMCs that had been stored at -80 C. The CDR3 loop spans 14 amino acids. Germline V gene sequence: CDR1 MGHDK, CDR2 SYGVNS. This clonotype has more than one count but fewer than ten. Its specificity is unknown. At one boundary the junction diverges from the germline segment, which might be a read error.

This TCR was recovered from a man between 18 and 35 years old with multiple sclerosis. The sequenced sample was PBMCs. The V gene is TRBV25-1, the J gene TRBJ1-5; tentatively, D is TRBD1 (5 bases). The CDR3 DNA reads as TGTGCCAGCAGCGCAGGGTTCCCCAATCAGCCCCAGAATTTT. It translates to CASSAGFPNQPQNF.